A selection of T cell receptor beta chains follows, all from one sample in a study of cytomegalovirus exposure and HLA in healthy donors. Some clones are missing from TCRdb's copy, which holds only in-frame ones; the method was immunoSEQ multiplex PCR. The sample shows approximately 150,000 clones, 61% of them seen only once. Specimen: PBMCs. Receptors originate from a male donor in good health and CMV-seronegative. The CDR3 runs from the conserved cysteine through the conserved F or W. A D gene is named only where the DNA matches it firmly. Clone size is shown for a subset of rows, as once, few, many or a class of expanded clone.

j_gene: TRBJ2-2
v_gene: TRBV5-1
d_gene: TRBD2
abundance: NA
CDR3aa: CASSRGLAGANTGELFF
CDR3nt: TGCGCCAGCAGCAGGGGACTAGCGGGGGCGAACACCGGGGAGCTGTTTTTT

j_gene: TRBJ2-3
v_gene: TRBV7-9
d_gene: NA
abundance: NA
CDR3aa: CASSFEVASTDTQYF
CDR3nt: TGTGCCAGCAGCTTTGAGGTAGCTAGCACAGATACGCAGTATTTT

j_gene: TRBJ1-1
v_gene: TRBV9
d_gene: TRBD1
abundance: NA
CDR3aa: CASSGLGVPGQGWNTEAFF
CDR3nt: TGTGCCAGCAGCGGGCTGGGGGTCCCGGGACAGGGATGGAACACTGAAGCTTTCTTT

j_gene: TRBJ1-1
v_gene: TRBV11-1
d_gene: TRBD1
abundance: NA
CDR3aa: CASSPPTGVNTEAFF
CDR3nt: TGTGCCAGCAGCCCGCCGACAGGGGTGAACACTGAAGCTTTCTTT

j_gene: TRBJ1-3
v_gene: TRBV28
d_gene: TRBD1
abundance: NA
CDR3aa: CASRLGTGGNTIYF
CDR3nt: TGTGCCAGCAGACTCGGGACAGGGGGAAACACCATATATTTT

j_gene: TRBJ1-6
v_gene: TRBV18
d_gene: NA
abundance: NA
CDR3aa: CASSPPVSGVRNSPLHF
CDR3nt: TGTGCCAGCTCACCACCGGTCTCAGGGGTTCGTAATTCACCCCTCCACTTT

j_gene: TRBJ2-6
v_gene: TRBV12-5
d_gene: TRBD1
abundance: few
CDR3aa: CASGIPDRAGANVLTF
CDR3nt: TGTGCTAGTGGTATACCCGACAGGGCTGGGGCCAACGTCCTGACTTTC

j_gene: TRBJ2-1
v_gene: TRBV6-5
d_gene: NA
abundance: NA
CDR3aa: CASSYSDRQGDEQFF
CDR3nt: TGTGCCAGCAGTTATTCCGACAGGCAAGGGGATGAGCAGTTCTTC

j_gene: TRBJ1-2
v_gene: TRBV6-6
d_gene: NA
abundance: NA
CDR3aa: CATLMTGYGYTF
CDR3nt: TGTGCCACTTTGATGACTGGCTATGGCTACACCTTC

j_gene: TRBJ2-5
v_gene: TRBV20-1
d_gene: NA
abundance: NA
CDR3aa: CSSGETETQYF
CDR3nt: TGCAGTTCCGGGGAGACAGAGACCCAGTACTTC

j_gene: TRBJ2-5
v_gene: TRBV5-1
d_gene: TRBD2
abundance: NA
CDR3aa: CASSLEGTRIETQYF
CDR3nt: TGCGCCAGCAGCTTGGAGGGGACTAGAATTGAGACCCAGTACTTC

j_gene: TRBJ2-5
v_gene: TRBV5-4
d_gene: TRBD2
abundance: NA
CDR3aa: CASSRGLAGLQETQYF
CDR3nt: TGTGCCAGCAGCCGTGGGCTAGCGGGGCTGCAAGAGACCCAGTACTTC

j_gene: TRBJ2-3
v_gene: TRBV4-2
d_gene: TRBD2
abundance: NA
CDR3aa: CASSHAQRGLPDTQYF
CDR3nt: TGTGCCAGCAGCCATGCTCAGCGGGGGCTCCCAGATACGCAGTATTTT

j_gene: TRBJ1-5
v_gene: TRBV5-1
d_gene: TRBD1
abundance: NA
CDR3aa: CASSLGGADQPQHF
CDR3nt: TGCGCCAGCAGCCTAGGGGGCGCCGATCAGCCCCAGCATTTT

j_gene: TRBJ1-5
v_gene: TRBV7-6
d_gene: NA
abundance: NA
CDR3aa: CASSLQGQGQPQHF
CDR3nt: TGTGCCAGCAGCTTACAGGGTCAAGGTCAGCCCCAGCATTTT

j_gene: TRBJ2-1
v_gene: TRBV30
d_gene: NA
abundance: NA
CDR3aa: CAWSAGAPNEQFF
CDR3nt: TGTGCCTGGAGTGCAGGGGCTCCCAATGAGCAGTTCTTC

j_gene: TRBJ2-3
v_gene: TRBV5-6
d_gene: TRBD1
abundance: NA
CDR3aa: CASSTGTGRADTQYF
CDR3nt: TGTGCCAGCAGCACCGGGACAGGGAGGGCAGATACGCAGTATTTT

j_gene: TRBJ2-5
v_gene: TRBV4-1
d_gene: TRBD2
abundance: once
CDR3aa: CASSPPRGGGRGTETQYF
CDR3nt: TGCGCCAGCAGCCCTCCTCGCGGGGGCGGGAGGGGCACAGAGACCCAGTACTTC

j_gene: TRBJ2-3
v_gene: TRBV4-1
d_gene: TRBD1
abundance: NA
CDR3aa: CASSQVSTGYTDTQYF
CDR3nt: TGCGCCAGCAGCCAGGTTTCGACAGGGTACACAGATACGCAGTATTTT

j_gene: TRBJ2-7
v_gene: TRBV7-9
d_gene: NA
abundance: NA
CDR3aa: CASTHGQSPYEQYF
CDR3nt: TGTGCCAGCACCCACGGACAGAGCCCCTACGAGCAGTACTTC

j_gene: TRBJ1-1
v_gene: TRBV10-3
d_gene: NA
abundance: NA
CDR3aa: CAISEGAPNAEAFF
CDR3nt: TGTGCCATCAGTGAAGGAGCTCCCAACGCTGAAGCTTTCTTT

j_gene: TRBJ2-3
v_gene: TRBV5-1
d_gene: TRBD2
abundance: NA
CDR3aa: CASSLGASGDTDTQYF
CDR3nt: TGCGCCAGCAGCCTGGGGGCTAGCGGGGACACAGATACGCAGTATTTT

j_gene: TRBJ1-2
v_gene: TRBV6-1
d_gene: NA
abundance: NA
CDR3aa: CASSEIQGRTNYGYTF
CDR3nt: TGTGCCAGCAGTGAAATCCAGGGAAGGACTAACTATGGCTACACCTTC

j_gene: TRBJ1-1
v_gene: TRBV7-2
d_gene: NA
abundance: NA
CDR3aa: CASSSQGSTEAFF
CDR3nt: TGTGCCAGCAGCTCTCAGGGTAGCACTGAAGCTTTCTTT

j_gene: TRBJ1-2
v_gene: TRBV19
d_gene: TRBD1
abundance: NA
CDR3aa: CASTRDRGDYGYTF
CDR3nt: TGTGCCAGTACCCGGGACAGGGGCGACTATGGCTACACCTTC

j_gene: TRBJ2-2
v_gene: TRBV9
d_gene: NA
abundance: NA
CDR3aa: CASSPRTEGAGELFF
CDR3nt: TGTGCCAGCAGCCCGCGGACCGAGGGTGCCGGGGAGCTGTTTTTT

j_gene: TRBJ2-5
v_gene: TRBV2
d_gene: TRBD2
abundance: NA
CDR3aa: CASSGLAGTGETQYF
CDR3nt: TGTGCCAGCAGTGGACTAGCGGGGACAGGAGAGACCCAGTACTTC

j_gene: TRBJ2-7
v_gene: TRBV7-2
d_gene: TRBD1
abundance: NA
CDR3aa: CASKGTGPGEQYF
CDR3nt: TGTGCCAGCAAAGGGACAGGGCCCGGCGAGCAGTACTTC

j_gene: TRBJ2-1
v_gene: TRBV5-1
d_gene: TRBD2
abundance: few
CDR3aa: CASAGTSGLNEQFF
CDR3nt: TGCGCCAGCGCCGGGACTAGCGGACTCAATGAGCAGTTCTTC

j_gene: TRBJ1-5
v_gene: TRBV28
d_gene: TRBD1
abundance: NA
CDR3aa: CASRGTVDNQPQHF
CDR3nt: TGTGCCAGCAGAGGGACAGTGGACAATCAGCCCCAGCATTTT

j_gene: TRBJ2-5
v_gene: TRBV29-1
d_gene: NA
abundance: NA
CDR3aa: CSVDEGRETQYF
CDR3nt: TGCAGCGTTGATGAGGGTCGAGAGACCCAGTACTTC

j_gene: TRBJ1-4
v_gene: TRBV5-1
d_gene: NA
abundance: NA
CDR3aa: CASSSAPTGPDLSEKLFF
CDR3nt: TGCGCCAGCAGCTCAGCCCCCACAGGGCCTGACTTGAGTGAAAAACTGTTTTTT

j_gene: TRBJ2-3
v_gene: TRBV2
d_gene: NA
abundance: NA
CDR3aa: CASSVTGSTDTQYF
CDR3nt: TGTGCCAGCAGCGTGACAGGATCCACAGATACGCAGTATTTT

j_gene: TRBJ2-3
v_gene: TRBV2
d_gene: TRBD2
abundance: NA
CDR3aa: CASSERTSGFYLARTDTQYF
CDR3nt: TGTGCCAGCAGTGAACGGACTAGCGGGTTCTATTTAGCCCGCACAGATACGCAGTATTTT

j_gene: TRBJ2-3
v_gene: TRBV7-8
d_gene: TRBD1
abundance: NA
CDR3aa: CASRNRGPDTDTQYF
CDR3nt: TGTGCCAGCAGGAACAGGGGGCCGGACACAGATACGCAGTATTTT

j_gene: TRBJ1-1
v_gene: TRBV18
d_gene: NA
abundance: NA
CDR3aa: CASSPVSQAGNAEAFF
CDR3nt: TGTGCCAGCTCACCAGTGAGTCAAGCAGGGAACGCCGAAGCTTTCTTT

j_gene: TRBJ2-5
v_gene: TRBV7-2
d_gene: TRBD2
abundance: few
CDR3aa: CASSLAGTSGGRETQYF
CDR3nt: TGTGCCAGCAGCTTAGCGGGGACTAGCGGGGGTAGAGAGACCCAGTACTTC

j_gene: TRBJ2-7
v_gene: TRBV28
d_gene: TRBD1
abundance: few
CDR3aa: CASSTQGQGLPYEQYF
CDR3nt: TGTGCCAGCAGTACACAGGGACAGGGGCTACCCTACGAGCAGTACTTC

j_gene: TRBJ1-3
v_gene: TRBV4-2
d_gene: NA
abundance: NA
CDR3aa: CASSQEAGPGGNTIYF
CDR3nt: TGTGCCAGCAGCCAAGAGGCAGGGCCTGGGGGAAACACCATATATTTT

j_gene: TRBJ2-7
v_gene: TRBV10-3
d_gene: TRBD1
abundance: NA
CDR3aa: CAISFDREFYEQYF
CDR3nt: TGTGCCATCAGCTTTGACAGGGAGTTCTACGAGCAGTACTTC

j_gene: TRBJ1-6
v_gene: TRBV7-3
d_gene: NA
abundance: NA
CDR3aa: CASRGSRGDNSPLHF
CDR3nt: TGTGCCAGCAGAGGGAGCAGGGGCGATAATTCACCCCTCCACTTT

j_gene: TRBJ2-2
v_gene: TRBV7-3
d_gene: NA
abundance: NA
CDR3aa: CASSSGLPGTGELFF
CDR3nt: TGTGCCAGCAGCTCGGGACTCCCGGGGACCGGGGAGCTGTTTTTT

j_gene: TRBJ2-5
v_gene: TRBV19
d_gene: TRBD1
abundance: few
CDR3aa: CASTGQGKETQYF
CDR3nt: TGTGCCAGTACGGGACAGGGGAAAGAGACCCAGTACTTC

j_gene: TRBJ2-1
v_gene: TRBV6-1
d_gene: NA
abundance: NA
CDR3aa: CASSVAVRGEQFF
CDR3nt: TGTGCCAGCAGTGTAGCCGTTCGAGGTGAGCAGTTCTTC

j_gene: TRBJ1-3
v_gene: TRBV27
d_gene: NA
abundance: NA
CDR3aa: CASSLKGHPGNTIYF
CDR3nt: TGTGCCAGCAGTTTAAAGGGGCATCCTGGAAACACCATATATTTT

j_gene: TRBJ2-1
v_gene: TRBV5-6
d_gene: TRBD2
abundance: few
CDR3aa: CASSKTSGGALYNEQFF
CDR3nt: TGTGCCAGCAGCAAAACTAGCGGGGGGGCCCTTTACAATGAGCAGTTCTTC

j_gene: TRBJ1-1
v_gene: TRBV7-9
d_gene: NA
abundance: few
CDR3aa: CASSLAAAGTEAFF
CDR3nt: TGTGCCAGCAGCTTAGCGGCGGCGGGCACTGAAGCTTTCTTT

j_gene: TRBJ2-5
v_gene: TRBV6-1
d_gene: NA
abundance: few
CDR3aa: CASSESLVRTQYF
CDR3nt: TGTGCCAGCAGTGAATCCCTGGTTAGGACCCAGTACTTC

j_gene: TRBJ2-7
v_gene: TRBV15
d_gene: TRBD2
abundance: few
CDR3aa: CATQPGLAGGPTYEQYF
CDR3nt: TGTGCCACACAACCGGGACTAGCGGGGGGGCCTACCTACGAGCAGTACTTC

j_gene: TRBJ2-3
v_gene: TRBV10-2
d_gene: NA
abundance: NA
CDR3aa: CASSESGTDTQYF
CDR3nt: TGCGCCAGCAGTGAGAGCGGCACAGATACGCAGTATTTT

j_gene: TRBJ2-5
v_gene: TRBV5-1
d_gene: TRBD2
abundance: NA
CDR3aa: CASSLGERGPYKTQYF
CDR3nt: TGCGCCAGCAGCTTGGGGGAGCGGGGGCCCTATAAGACCCAGTACTTC

j_gene: TRBJ2-3
v_gene: TRBV14
d_gene: TRBD2
abundance: NA
CDR3aa: CASSQYSGTRTTDTQYF
CDR3nt: TGTGCCAGCAGCCAATACTCCGGGACTAGAACCACAGATACGCAGTATTTT

j_gene: TRBJ1-4
v_gene: TRBV9
d_gene: NA
abundance: NA
CDR3aa: CASSSPSGTSGEKLFF
CDR3nt: TGTGCCAGCAGCTCACCCTCGGGGACTAGTGGAGAAAAACTGTTTTTT